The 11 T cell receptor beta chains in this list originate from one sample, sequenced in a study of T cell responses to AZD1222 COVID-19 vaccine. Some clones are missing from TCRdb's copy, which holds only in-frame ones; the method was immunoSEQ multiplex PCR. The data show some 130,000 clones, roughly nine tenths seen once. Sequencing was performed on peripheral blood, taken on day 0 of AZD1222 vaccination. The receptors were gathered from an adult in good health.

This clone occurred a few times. Here the CDR3 reads CASRNPLYGYTF. Written as DNA, the CDR3 is TGTGCCAGCAGGAATCCCCTTTATGGCTACACCTTC. The chain uses TRBV28 and TRBJ1-2; D gene uncertain. V lost 6 bases to trimming and J lost 5 bases, with 10 bases between them. The CDR3 sequence is 12 residues long. Germline lookup yields CDR1 MDHEN and CDR2 SYDVKM.

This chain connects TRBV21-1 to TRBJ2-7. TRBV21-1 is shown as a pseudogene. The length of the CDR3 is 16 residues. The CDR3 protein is CASSKGHSPEFYEQYF. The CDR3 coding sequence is TGTGCCAGCAGCAAAGGGCACTCCCCCGAGTTCTACGAGCAGTACTTC.

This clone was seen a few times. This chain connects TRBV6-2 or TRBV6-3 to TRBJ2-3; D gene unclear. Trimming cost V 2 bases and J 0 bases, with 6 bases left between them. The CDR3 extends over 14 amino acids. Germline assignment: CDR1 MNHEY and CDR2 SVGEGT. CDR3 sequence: CASSYGGSTDTQYF. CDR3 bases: TGTGCCAGCAGTTACGGCGGAAGCACAGATACGCAGTATTTT.

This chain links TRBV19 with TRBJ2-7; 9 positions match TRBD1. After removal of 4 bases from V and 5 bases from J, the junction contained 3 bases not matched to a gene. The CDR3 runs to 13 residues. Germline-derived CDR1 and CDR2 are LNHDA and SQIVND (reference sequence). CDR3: CASSRTGEDEQYF. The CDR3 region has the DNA TGTGCCAGTAGTAGGACAGGGGAAGACGAGCAGTACTTC.

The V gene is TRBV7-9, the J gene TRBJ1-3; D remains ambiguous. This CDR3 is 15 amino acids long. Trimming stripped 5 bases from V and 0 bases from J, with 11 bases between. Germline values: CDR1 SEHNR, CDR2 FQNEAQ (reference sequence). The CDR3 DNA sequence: TGTGCCAGCAGCCCCCGGACCGACTCTGGAAACACCATATATTTT. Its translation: CASSPRTDSGNTIYF. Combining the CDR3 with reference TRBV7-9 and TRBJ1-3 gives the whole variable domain DTGVSQNPRHKITKRGQNVTFRCDPISEHNRLYWYRQTLGQGPEFLTYFQNEAQLEKSRLLSDRFSAERPKGSFSTLEIQRTEQGDSAMYLCASSPRTDSGNTIYFGEGSWLTVV.

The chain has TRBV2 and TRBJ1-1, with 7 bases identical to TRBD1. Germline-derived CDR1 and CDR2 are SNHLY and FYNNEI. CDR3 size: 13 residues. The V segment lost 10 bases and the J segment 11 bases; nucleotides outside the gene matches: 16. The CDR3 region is CATKGTVLREAFF. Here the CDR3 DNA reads TGTGCCACTAAAGGGACAGTCCTTCGGGAGGCTTTCTTT.

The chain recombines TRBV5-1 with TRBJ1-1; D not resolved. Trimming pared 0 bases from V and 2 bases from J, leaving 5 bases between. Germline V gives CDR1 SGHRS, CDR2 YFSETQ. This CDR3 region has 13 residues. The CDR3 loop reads CASSLGANTEAFF. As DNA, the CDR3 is TGCGCCAGCAGCTTGGGAGCTAACACTGAAGCTTTCTTT.

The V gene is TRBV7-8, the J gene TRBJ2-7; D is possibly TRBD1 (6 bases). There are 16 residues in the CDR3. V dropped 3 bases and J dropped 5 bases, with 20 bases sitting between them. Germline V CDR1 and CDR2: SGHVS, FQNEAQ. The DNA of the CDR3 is TGTGCCAGCAGCTTTTCAGAGGGGACACGGCCGGACGAGCAGTACTTC. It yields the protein CASSFSEGTRPDEQYF.

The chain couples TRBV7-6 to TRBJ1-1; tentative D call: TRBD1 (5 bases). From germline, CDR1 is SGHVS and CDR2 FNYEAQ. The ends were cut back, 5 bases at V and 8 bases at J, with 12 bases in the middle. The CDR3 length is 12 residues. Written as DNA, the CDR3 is TGTGCCAGCAGCCATACTGCAGGGGAAGCTTTCTTT. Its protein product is CASSHTAGEAFF.

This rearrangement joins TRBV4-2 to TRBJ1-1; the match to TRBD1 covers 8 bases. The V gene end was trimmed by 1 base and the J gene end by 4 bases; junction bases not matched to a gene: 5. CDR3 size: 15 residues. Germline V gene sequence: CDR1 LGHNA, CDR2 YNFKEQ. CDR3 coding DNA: TGTGCCAGCAGCCAAGCCCAGGGGGCTTTCACTGAAGCTTTCTTT. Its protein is CASSQAQGAFTEAFF.

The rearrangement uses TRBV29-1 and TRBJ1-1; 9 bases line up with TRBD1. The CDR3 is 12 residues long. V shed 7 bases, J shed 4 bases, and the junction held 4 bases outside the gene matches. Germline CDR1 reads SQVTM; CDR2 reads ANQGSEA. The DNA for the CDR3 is TGCAGCGCCTACAGGGGGCCCACTGAAGCTTTCTTT. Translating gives CSAYRGPTEAFF. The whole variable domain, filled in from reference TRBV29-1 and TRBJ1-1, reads SAVISQKPSRDICQRGTSLTIQCQVDSQVTMMFWYRQQPGQSLTLIATANQGSEATYESGFVIDKFPISRPNLTFSTLTVSNMSPEDSSIYLCSAYRGPTEAFFGQGTRLTVV.